The present entry profiles one T cell receptor (beta chain) with its context. Its specificity is not known. TCRdb analysed the 5' RACE reads with MiXCR anew, one entry per CDR3 protein. The sample has approximately 390,000 distinct CDR3 sequences; approximately 15% are singletons. CDR1 and CDR2 (germline): SGHTA, FQGNSA. This CDR3 spans 17 amino acids. Trimming took 0 bases from V and 0 from J, leaving 14 bases between them. This sample was included in a study of T-cell memory formation after mild COVID-19. General observations from the study: Pre-infection memory carried some responding clones, suggesting that cross-reactive memory joined. For contracting clones, CD4+ ones sat mainly in CM and EM, CD8+ in EMRA.

Sequenced input: PBMCs or a T cell subset sorted from them (not recorded which). The clonotype was recovered from a man aged 18 to 29 who had mild COVID-19 (a few samples of this study predate the infection). Cell type and time point are not known. The V call is TRBV7-2, the J call TRBJ1-1, with D possibly being TRBD1 (6 bases). This CDR3 reads CASSLALAGVMNTEAFF. The CDR3 nucleotides are TGTGCCAGCAGCTTAGCGCTTGCAGGGGTCATGAACACTGAAGCTTTCTTT.